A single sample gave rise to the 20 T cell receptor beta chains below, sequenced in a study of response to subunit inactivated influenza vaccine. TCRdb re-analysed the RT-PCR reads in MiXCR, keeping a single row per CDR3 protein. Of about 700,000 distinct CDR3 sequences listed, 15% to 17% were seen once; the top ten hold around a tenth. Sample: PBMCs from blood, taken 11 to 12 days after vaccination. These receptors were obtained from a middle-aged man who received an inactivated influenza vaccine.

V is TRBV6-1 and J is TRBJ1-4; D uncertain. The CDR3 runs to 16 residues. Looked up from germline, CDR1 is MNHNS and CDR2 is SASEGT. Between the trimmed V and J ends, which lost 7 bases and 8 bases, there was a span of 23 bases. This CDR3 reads CASTGGAKGRLEKLFF. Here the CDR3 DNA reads TGTGCCAGCACCGGTGGAGCTAAAGGAAGATTGGAAAAACTGTTTTTT.

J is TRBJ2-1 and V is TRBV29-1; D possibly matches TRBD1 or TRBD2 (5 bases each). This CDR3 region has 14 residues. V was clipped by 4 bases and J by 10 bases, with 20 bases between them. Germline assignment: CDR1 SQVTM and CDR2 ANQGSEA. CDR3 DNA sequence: TGCAGCGTTGCTTTGGGGGTGGCACGCGTCGAGCAGTTCTTC. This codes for CSVALGVARVEQFF.

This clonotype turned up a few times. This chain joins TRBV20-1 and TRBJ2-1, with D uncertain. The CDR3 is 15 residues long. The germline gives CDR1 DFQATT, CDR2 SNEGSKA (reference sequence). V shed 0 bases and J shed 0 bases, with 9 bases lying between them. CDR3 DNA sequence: TGCAGTGCTAGAGATTTTGAGAACTCCTACAATGAGCAGTTCTTC. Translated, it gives CSARDFENSYNEQFF.

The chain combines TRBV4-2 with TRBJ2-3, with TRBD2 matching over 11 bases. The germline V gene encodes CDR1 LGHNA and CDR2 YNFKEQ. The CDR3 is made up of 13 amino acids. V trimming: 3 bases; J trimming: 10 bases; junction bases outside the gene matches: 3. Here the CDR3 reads CASSQDSGGAQYF. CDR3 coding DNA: TGTGCCAGCAGCCAGGATAGCGGGGGGGCGCAGTATTTT.

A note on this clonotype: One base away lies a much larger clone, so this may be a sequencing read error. CDR3 sequence reads: CASSPSGGLNTETFF. In DNA, the CDR3 is TGTGCCAGCAGCCCTTCGGGGGGCCTTAACACTGAAACTTTCTTT. The chain combines TRBV5-4 with TRBJ1-1; a weak D match, TRBD1 (6 bases). The CDR3 is 15 amino acids. Germline V gives CDR1 SGHNT, CDR2 YYREEE (reference sequence).

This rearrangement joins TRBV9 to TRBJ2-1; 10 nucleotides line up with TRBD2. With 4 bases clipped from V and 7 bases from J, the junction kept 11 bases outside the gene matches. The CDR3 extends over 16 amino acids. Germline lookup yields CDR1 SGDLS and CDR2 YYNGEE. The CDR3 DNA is TGTGCCAGCAGCCCTACCGGGACTAGCGTTGGGAATGAGCAGTTCTTC. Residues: CASSPTGTSVGNEQFF.

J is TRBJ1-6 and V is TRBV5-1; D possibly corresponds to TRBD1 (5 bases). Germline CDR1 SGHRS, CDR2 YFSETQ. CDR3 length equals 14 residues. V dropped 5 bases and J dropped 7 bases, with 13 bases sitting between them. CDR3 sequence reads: CASRRDGKNSPLHF. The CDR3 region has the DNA TGCGCCAGCAGAAGGGACGGAAAAAATTCACCCCTCCACTTT.

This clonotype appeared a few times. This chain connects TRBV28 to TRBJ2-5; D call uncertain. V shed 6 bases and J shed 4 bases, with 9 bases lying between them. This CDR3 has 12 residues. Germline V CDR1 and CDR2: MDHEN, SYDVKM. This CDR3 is CASSAGAETQYF. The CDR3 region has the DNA TGTGCCAGCAGCGCAGGCGCAGAGACCCAGTACTTC.

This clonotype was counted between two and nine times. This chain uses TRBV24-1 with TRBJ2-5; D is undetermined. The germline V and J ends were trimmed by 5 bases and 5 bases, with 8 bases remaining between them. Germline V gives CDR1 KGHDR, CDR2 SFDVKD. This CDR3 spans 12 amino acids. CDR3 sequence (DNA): TGTGCCACCAGTGCCCCCGGGGAGACCCAGTACTTC. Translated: CATSAPGETQYF.

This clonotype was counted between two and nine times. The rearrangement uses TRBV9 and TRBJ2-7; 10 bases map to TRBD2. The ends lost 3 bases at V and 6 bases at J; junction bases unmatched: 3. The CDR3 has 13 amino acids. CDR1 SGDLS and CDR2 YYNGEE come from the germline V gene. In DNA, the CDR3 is TGTGCCAGCAGCGGGACTAGCGGATCCGAGCAGTACTTC. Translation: CASSGTSGSEQYF.

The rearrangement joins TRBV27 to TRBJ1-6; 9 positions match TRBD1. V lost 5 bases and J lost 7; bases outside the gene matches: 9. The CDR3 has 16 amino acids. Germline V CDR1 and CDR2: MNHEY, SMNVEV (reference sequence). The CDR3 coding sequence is TGTGCCAGCAGTAAGGACAGGGGTTTTAGAAATTCACCCCTCCACTTT. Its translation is CASSKDRGFRNSPLHF.

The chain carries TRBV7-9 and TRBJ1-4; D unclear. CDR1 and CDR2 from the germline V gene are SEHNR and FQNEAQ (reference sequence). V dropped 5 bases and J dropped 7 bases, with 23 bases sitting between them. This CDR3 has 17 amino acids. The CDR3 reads CASSTSGARNRGEKLFF. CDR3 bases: TGTGCCAGCAGCACCTCTGGAGCCCGAAATCGGGGTGAAAAACTGTTTTTT.

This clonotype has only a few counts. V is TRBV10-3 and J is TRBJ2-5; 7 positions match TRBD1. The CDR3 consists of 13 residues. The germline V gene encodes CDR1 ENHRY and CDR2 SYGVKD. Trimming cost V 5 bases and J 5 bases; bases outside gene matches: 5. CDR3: CAISRQGSETQYF. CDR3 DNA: TGTGCCATCAGTAGACAGGGTTCGGAGACCCAGTACTTC.

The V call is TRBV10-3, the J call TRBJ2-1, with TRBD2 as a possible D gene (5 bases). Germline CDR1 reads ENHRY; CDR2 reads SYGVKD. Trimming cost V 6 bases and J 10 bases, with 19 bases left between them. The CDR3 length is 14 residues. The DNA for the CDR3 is TGTGCCATCAGAGTCACGGGTCTAGCAGTCGAGCAGTTCTTC. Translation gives CAIRVTGLAVEQFF.

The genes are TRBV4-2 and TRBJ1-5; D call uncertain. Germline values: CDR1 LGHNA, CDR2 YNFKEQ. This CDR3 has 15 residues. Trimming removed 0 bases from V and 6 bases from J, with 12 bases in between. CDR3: CASSQDRGRGQPQHF. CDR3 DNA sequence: TGTGCCAGCAGCCAAGATCGCGGAAGAGGTCAGCCCCAGCATTTT.

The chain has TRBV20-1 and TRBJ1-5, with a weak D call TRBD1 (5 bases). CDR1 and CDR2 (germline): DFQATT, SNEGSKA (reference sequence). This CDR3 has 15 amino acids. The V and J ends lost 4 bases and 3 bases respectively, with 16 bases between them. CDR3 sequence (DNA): TGCAGTGCTATGTCCTCCGGGGCCTTCAATCAGCCCCAGCATTTT. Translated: CSAMSSGAFNQPQHF.

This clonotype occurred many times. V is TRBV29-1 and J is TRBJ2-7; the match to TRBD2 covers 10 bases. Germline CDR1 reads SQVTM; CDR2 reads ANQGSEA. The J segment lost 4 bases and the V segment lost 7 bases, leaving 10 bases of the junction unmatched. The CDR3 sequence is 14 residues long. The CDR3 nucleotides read TGCAGCGCCGTACTAGCGGGGCTGGAGTACGAGCAGTACTTC. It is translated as CSAVLAGLEYEQYF.

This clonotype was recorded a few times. CDR3 amino acids: CATTGSVNEQFF. CDR3 DNA: TGTGCCACAACAGGGAGTGTAAATGAGCAGTTCTTC. V is TRBV2 and J is TRBJ2-1, with a weak D call TRBD1 (6 bases). CDR1 SNHLY and CDR2 FYNNEI come from the germline V gene. The CDR3 loop spans 12 amino acids. Deletions cut 10 bases from V and 7 bases from J, with 14 bases between.

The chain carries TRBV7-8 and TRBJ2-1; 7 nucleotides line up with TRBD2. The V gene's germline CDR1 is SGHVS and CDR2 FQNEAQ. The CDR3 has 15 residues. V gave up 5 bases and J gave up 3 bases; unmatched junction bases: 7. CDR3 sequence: CASSTTSAFYNEQFF. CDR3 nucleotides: TGTGCCAGCAGCACTACTAGCGCATTCTACAATGAGCAGTTCTTC.

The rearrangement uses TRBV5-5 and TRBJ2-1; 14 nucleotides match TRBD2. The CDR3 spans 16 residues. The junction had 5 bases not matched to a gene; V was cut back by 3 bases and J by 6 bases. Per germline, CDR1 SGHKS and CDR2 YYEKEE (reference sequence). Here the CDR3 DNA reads TGTGCCAGCAGCTCACCCGGGACTAGCGGGAGCAATGAGCAGTTCTTC. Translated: CASSSPGTSGSNEQFF.